Below, one T cell receptor (beta chain) is given with its context. This record belongs to a study of control samples from healthy donors and cancer patients. The CDR3 sequence is 13 residues long. Germline V gives CDR1 KGHDR, CDR2 SFDVKD. The V gene lost 4 bases and the J gene lost 3 bases, with 6 bases spanning the gap. Clones were sequenced by immunoSEQ multiplex PCR, and TCRdb holds only the in-frame ones, with some missing. The sample records approximately 90,000 clones, 85% to 95% being singletons. This chain uses TRBV24-1 with TRBJ2-1, with unresolved D. The sequencing input was blood. The sequence came from a woman between 25 and 40 years old in good health. CDR3 nucleotide sequence: TGTGCCACCAGTGAAGGATTCTACAATGAGCAGTTCTTC. Encoded protein: CATSEGFYNEQFF.